A single T cell receptor (beta chain) is shown here with its context. The entry originates in a study of blood T cell repertoires in COVID-19. Study-wide context: From the United States, Italy and Spain came samples of acute and convalescent COVID-19.

Followed over time, Seattle patients had been enrolled while infection was active. Here immunoSEQ multiplex PCR was the method, and the copy in TCRdb shows in-frame clones only, minus some. The sample holds fewer than 200,000 clones, more than 75% seen once. J lost 7 bases, V lost 1 base, and 9 bases had no gene match. This CDR3 has 16 residues. Germline V gene data show CDR1 as MNHEY and CDR2 as SMNVEV (reference sequence). The rearrangement links TRBV27 to TRBJ1-2; TRBD1 matches 10 bases. Material for sequencing was peripheral blood. The receptor comes from a woman aged 80 or older with COVID-19, enrolled during active disease. Written as DNA, the CDR3 is TGTGCCAGCAGTTTATTACCCCCGGGACAGGGGTTTGGCTACACCTTC. This sequence encodes CASSLLPPGQGFGYTF.